The T cell receptor (beta chain) under discussion was sequenced for a study of beta chain features in type 1 diabetes. Findings and caveats of the study: For Type 1 diabetes patients, all four CD4+ subsets carried TCRB CDR3s that were moderately but significantly shorter. Relative to healthy donors, patients appeared to have naive, central memory and Treg TCRB repertoires that were more similar.

One heparinised blood draw, averaging roughly 120 mL, came from each donor. Via CD45RO/CCR7/CD25/CD127/CD95/CD27, cells of the CD4+ naive, central memory, regulatory and stem cell-like memory subsets were sorted. Once sorted, every population was more than 98% pure. CDR1 is SQVTM, CDR2 ANQGSEA, per germline. This CDR3 spans 18 amino acids. The J segment lost 0 bases and the V segment lost 5 bases, leaving 12 bases of the junction unmatched. This clone came up a few times. Its antigen is as yet unknown. The whole isolated RNA underwent reverse transcription, so sequencing captured expressed TCRB transcripts. Clones were sequenced by immunoSEQ multiplex PCR, and TCRdb holds only the in-frame ones, with some missing. Here the sample spans about 260,000 clones, around 25% being singletons.

The chain uses TRBV29-1 and TRBJ2-1, with 11 bases that match TRBD2. This TCR was sampled from a woman under 40 with type 1 diabetes. The sample taken for sequencing was naive CD4+ T cells from blood. CDR3 in DNA: TGCAGCGTTACCGGGACTAGCGGCCTTCGAACCTCCTACAATGAGCAGTTCTTC. Its protein is CSVTGTSGLRTSYNEQFF.